One T cell receptor (beta chain) is described in this entry. Its specificity is unknown. The data stem from a study of Ad26.COV2.S vaccination and SARS-CoV-2 variants. Indicated treatment: around 19 received Ad26.COV2.S at low or high dose, single or two shots; a few received placebo; per-sample allocation not given. It was on day 63 after the first vaccine or placebo injection that samples were taken. Vaccination used an Ad26 vector expressing Wuhan-strain SARS-CoV-2 spike. Overall study findings and caveats: CD8+ and CD4+ T cells specific for spike reportedly responded with substantial breadth after vaccination.

Only in-frame clones appear in the TCRdb table, and some are missing; sequencing was by immunoSEQ multiplex PCR. Of 300,000 to 450,000 clones in the sample, roughly 85% were seen once. CDR3 length equals 18 residues. Unmatched junction bases numbered 7, after V lost 1 base and J lost 0 bases. Germline CDR1 and CDR2: SEHNR and FQNEAQ (reference sequence). Sample: peripheral blood, taken in a trial of Ad26.COV2.S vaccine versus placebo. The rearrangement joins TRBV7-9 to TRBJ2-3; 10 bases match TRBD2. This receptor was identified in a person between 18 and 59 years old who received the Ad26.COV2.S COVID-19 vaccine or a placebo. Written as DNA, the CDR3 is TGTGCCAGCAGCTTAGTTAGCGGGGGGTTTACTAGCACAGATACGCAGTATTTT. It yields the protein CASSLVSGGFTSTDTQYF.